The 9 T cell receptor beta chains reported below all come from one sample, sequenced in a study of early T cells in non-severe SARS-CoV-2 infection. TCRdb recomputed calls from the 5' RACE reads with MiXCR, one row per CDR3 protein. The table lists about 56,000 distinct CDR3 sequences, around 12% of them singletons. The source material was whole blood. These receptors came from an adult who was a healthcare worker with PCR-confirmed SARS-CoV-2 infection or an uninfected control (not recorded which).

This clonotype was seen repeatedly, ten times or more. The chain couples TRBV19 to TRBJ2-5, with no clear D. The CDR3 contains 15 residues. Per germline, CDR1 LNHDA and CDR2 SQIVND (reference sequence). V dropped 0 bases and J dropped 3 bases, with 11 bases sitting between them. CDR3 in DNA: TGTGCCAGTAGTATAGACCCTGGATCAAAAGAGACCCAGTACTTC. Its protein product is CASSIDPGSKETQYF.

The chain is built from TRBV2 and TRBJ1-6; 7 bases line up with TRBD1. CDR1 is SNHLY and CDR2 is FYNNEI in the germline V gene. This CDR3 region has 14 residues. V shed 4 bases and J 9 bases; nucleotides not matched to a gene: 6. In DNA form, the CDR3 reads TGTGCCAGCAGTGGACAGGGTGTTGGTTCACCCCTCCACTTT. Encoded protein: CASSGQGVGSPLHF.

This clonotype was observed at least ten times. The chain employs TRBV5-4 and TRBJ1-1, with 7 positions matching TRBD1. The CDR3 spans 13 residues. Trimming removed 4 bases from V and 6 bases from J; junction bases left unmatched: 6. The germline V gene has CDR1 SGHNT and CDR2 YYREEE (reference sequence). CDR3 coding DNA: TGTGCCAGCAGCCAGGGGGTATTAGCTGAAGCTTTCTTT. Amino acids: CASSQGVLAEAFF.

This clonotype was detected ten times or more. The chain joins TRBV12-3 or TRBV12-4 to TRBJ1-3, with D uncertain. This CDR3 is built from 12 residues. Trimming took off 1 base at V and 4 bases at J, with 2 bases between the two ends. The CDR3 nucleotides read TGTGCCAGCAGTTTAGAGGGAAACACCATATATTTT. This sequence encodes CASSLEGNTIYF.

The chain couples TRBV7-9 to TRBJ2-7, with 7 bases that match TRBD2. The germline gives CDR1 SEHNR, CDR2 FQNEAQ (reference sequence). The length of the CDR3 is 13 residues. Germline trimming cut 1 base from V and 7 bases from J; bases unmatched to any gene: 4. The CDR3 reads CASSLVAAGEQYF. CDR3 nucleotide sequence: TGTGCCAGCAGCTTAGTCGCAGCGGGGGAGCAGTACTTC.

The chain is built from TRBV7-3 and TRBJ1-3; a weak D match, TRBD1 (5 bases). Trimming took off 5 bases at V and 8 bases at J, with 22 bases between the two ends. The CDR3 has 16 residues. Germline V gene data show CDR1 as SGHTA and CDR2 as FQGTGA. CDR3 protein: CASSHAGGTVLDTIYF. The CDR3 DNA reads TGTGCCAGCAGCCACGCGGGAGGGACGGTCCTAGACACCATATATTTT. The full variable domain, in which reference TRBV7-3 and TRBJ1-3 provide the parts outside the CDR3, is GAGVSQTPSNKVTEKGKYVELRCDPISGHTALYWYRQSLGQGPEFLIYFQGTGAADDSGLPNDRFFAVRPEGSVSTLKIQRTERGDSAVYLCASSHAGGTVLDTIYFGEGSWLTVV.

This clonotype was observed at least ten times. The V and J genes are TRBV20-1 and TRBJ2-7; maybe TRBD2 (6 bases). Germline-derived CDR1 and CDR2 are DFQATT and SNEGSKA (reference sequence). The ends were cut back, 0 bases at V and 3 bases at J, with 9 bases in the middle. The CDR3 has 13 amino acids. The CDR3 DNA is TGCAGTGCTAGAGATGCGGGGCACTACGAGCAGTACTTC. Translation gives CSARDAGHYEQYF.

This clonotype was seen many times. This chain connects TRBV14 to TRBJ1-5; no definite D call. This CDR3 contains 14 residues. Germline V gives CDR1 SGHDN, CDR2 FVKESK. V was cut by 2 bases and J by 1 base, with 6 bases left in between. The chain's CDR3 is CASSQSGSNQPQHF. The CDR3 DNA follows: TGTGCCAGCAGCCAATCTGGCAGCAATCAGCCCCAGCATTTT.

The chain employs TRBV20-1 and TRBJ1-6; D may be TRBD1 (5 bases). CDR3 length equals 15 residues. The germline CDR1 and CDR2 sequences are DFQATT and SNEGSKA (reference sequence). Trimming took 3 bases from V and 5 from J, leaving 14 bases between them. The CDR3 DNA follows: TGCAGTGCTAGGGGGACCACCGCAAATAATTCACCCCTCCACTTT. Translated: CSARGTTANNSPLHF.